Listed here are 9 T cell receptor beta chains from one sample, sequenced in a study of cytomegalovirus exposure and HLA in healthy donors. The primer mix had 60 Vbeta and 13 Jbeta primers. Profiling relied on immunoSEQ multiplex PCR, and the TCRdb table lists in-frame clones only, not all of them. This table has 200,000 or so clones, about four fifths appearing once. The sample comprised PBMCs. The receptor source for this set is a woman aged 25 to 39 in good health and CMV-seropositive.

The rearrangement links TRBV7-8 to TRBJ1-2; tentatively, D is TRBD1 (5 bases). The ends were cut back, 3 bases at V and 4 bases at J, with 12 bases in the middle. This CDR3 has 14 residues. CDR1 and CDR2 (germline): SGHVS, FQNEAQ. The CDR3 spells CASSFAQGLYGYTF. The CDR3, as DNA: TGTGCCAGCAGCTTCGCTCAGGGACTCTATGGCTACACCTTC.

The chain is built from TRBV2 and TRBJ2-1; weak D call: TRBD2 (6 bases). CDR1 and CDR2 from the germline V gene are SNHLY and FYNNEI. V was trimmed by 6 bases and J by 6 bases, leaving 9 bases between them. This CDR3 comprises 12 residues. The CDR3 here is CASRAGGNEQFF. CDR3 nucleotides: TGTGCCAGCAGAGCCGGGGGCAATGAGCAGTTCTTC.

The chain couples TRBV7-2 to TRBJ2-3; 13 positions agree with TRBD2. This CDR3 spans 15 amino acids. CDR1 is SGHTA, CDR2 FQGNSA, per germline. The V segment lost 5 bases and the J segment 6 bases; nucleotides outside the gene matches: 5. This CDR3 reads CASSPLAGGRDTQYF. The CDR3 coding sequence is TGTGCCAGCAGCCCACTAGCGGGGGGGCGCGATACGCAGTATTTT.

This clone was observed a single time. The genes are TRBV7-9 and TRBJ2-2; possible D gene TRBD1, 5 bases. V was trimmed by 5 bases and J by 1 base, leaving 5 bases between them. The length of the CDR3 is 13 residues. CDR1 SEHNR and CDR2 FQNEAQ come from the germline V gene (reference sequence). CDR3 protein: CASSQGNTGELFF. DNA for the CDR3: TGTGCCAGCAGCCAGGGGAACACCGGGGAGCTGTTTTTT.

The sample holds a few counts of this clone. The CDR3 spells CASRLEPYNEQFF. CDR3 DNA: TGTGCCAGCCGGCTAGAGCCCTACAATGAGCAGTTCTTC. The chain couples TRBV6-4 to TRBJ2-1; D is undetermined. Germline CDR1 MRHNA, CDR2 SNTAGT. The length of the CDR3 is 13 residues. V was pared by 8 bases and J by 2 bases, with 10 bases between.

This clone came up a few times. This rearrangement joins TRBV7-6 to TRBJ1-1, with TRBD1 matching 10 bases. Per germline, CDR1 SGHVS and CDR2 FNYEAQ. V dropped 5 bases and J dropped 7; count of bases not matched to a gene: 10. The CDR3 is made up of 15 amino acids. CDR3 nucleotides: TGTGCCAGCAGCCCGTGGACAGGGGGTGACTATGAAGCTTTCTTT. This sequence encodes CASSPWTGGDYEAFF.

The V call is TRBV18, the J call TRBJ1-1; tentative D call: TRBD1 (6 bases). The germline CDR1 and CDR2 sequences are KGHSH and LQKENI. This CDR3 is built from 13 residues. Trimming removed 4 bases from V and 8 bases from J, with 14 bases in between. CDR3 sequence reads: CASSLSTGYEAFF. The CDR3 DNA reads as TGTGCCAGCTCACTATCCACAGGGTACGAAGCTTTCTTT.

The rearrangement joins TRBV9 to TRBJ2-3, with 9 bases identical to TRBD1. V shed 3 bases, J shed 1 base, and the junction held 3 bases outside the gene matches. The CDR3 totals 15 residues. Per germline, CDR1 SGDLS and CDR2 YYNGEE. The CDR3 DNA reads TGTGCCAGCAGCGCCCGGGACAGGGGCACAGATACGCAGTATTTT. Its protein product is CASSARDRGTDTQYF.

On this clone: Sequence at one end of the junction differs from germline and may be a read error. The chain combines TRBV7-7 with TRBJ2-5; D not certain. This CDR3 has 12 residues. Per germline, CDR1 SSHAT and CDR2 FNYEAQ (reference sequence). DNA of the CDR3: TGTGCTAGCAGCCACTCGAGGGAGACCCAGTACTTC. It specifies CASSHSRETQYF.